These 27 T cell receptor beta chains originate from one sample sequenced in a study of cytomegalovirus exposure and HLA in healthy donors. The PCR made use of 60 Vbeta and 13 Jbeta primers. Some clones are missing from TCRdb's copy, which holds only in-frame ones; the method was immunoSEQ multiplex PCR. The sample holds some 150,000 clones, around 73% seen once. The material sequenced was PBMCs. Receptors were obtained from a human donor in good health.

In DNA, the CDR3 is TGTGCCAGCAGCGTATTTGGCAGGGGGCAGGACACCGGGGAGCTGTTTTTT. This gives the protein CASSVFGRGQDTGELFF. The V gene is TRBV9, the J gene TRBJ2-2, with 8 bases identical to TRBD1. The V and J ends lost 1 base and 3 bases, in that order; junction bases with no gene match: 8. The CDR3 is 17 residues long. In germline, CDR1 is SGDLS, CDR2 YYNGEE.

This chain joins TRBV27 and TRBJ2-1; 7 nucleotides agree with TRBD2. The CDR3 runs 13 residues. The germline CDR1 and CDR2 sequences are MNHEY and SMNVEV (reference sequence). V shed 4 bases and J 10 bases; nucleotides not matched to a gene: 7. The CDR3: CASSSGLFTEQFF. In DNA form, the CDR3 reads TGTGCCAGCAGTTCGGGACTATTTACCGAGCAGTTCTTC.

The V and J genes are TRBV7-2 and TRBJ1-1; no firm D call. Per the germline V gene, CDR1 is SGHTA and CDR2 is FQGNSA. V was shortened by 4 bases and J by 11 bases, with 11 bases between the two germline ends. The CDR3 contains 11 residues. The CDR3 loop is CASSSRSTAFF. The CDR3 region has the DNA TGTGCCAGCAGCTCCAGGTCAACGGCTTTCTTT.

The chain uses TRBV6-1 and TRBJ1-4; 9 bases map to TRBD1. Germline V gene lookup returns CDR1 MNHNS and CDR2 SASEGT. This CDR3 has 14 residues. V gave up 7 bases and J gave up 14 bases; unmatched junction bases: 14. The CDR3 sequence: CASTGTGMGKGLFF. The CDR3 DNA reads as TGTGCCAGCACCGGGACAGGGATGGGTAAGGGGCTGTTTTTT.

The V call is TRBV7-2, the J call TRBJ2-5; 9 bases fit TRBD1. V lost 3 bases to trimming and J lost 1 base; unmatched junction nucleotides: 6. The CDR3 covers 16 residues. CDR1 is SGHTA, CDR2 FQGNSA, per germline. CDR3 residues: CASSFYGTGIQETQYF. The CDR3 DNA reads TGTGCCAGCAGCTTTTACGGGACAGGGATCCAAGAGACCCAGTACTTC.

This clone was counted between two and nine times. As DNA, the CDR3 is TGTGCCAGCAGCTTGGCTAGCGGAGATACGCAGTATTTT. This translates into CASSLASGDTQYF. The rearrangement uses TRBV5-4 and TRBJ2-3; 7 bases are a match to TRBD2. Trimming cost V 0 bases and J 5 bases; bases outside gene matches: 0. The CDR3 length is 13 residues. Germline V gene data show CDR1 as SGHNT and CDR2 as YYREEE (reference sequence).

The chain has TRBV11-2 and TRBJ2-1; D gene ambiguous. This CDR3 region has 14 residues. The V end lost 0 bases, the J end lost 5 bases, and 8 bases lay between the germline ends. Germline V gene data show CDR1 as SGHAT and CDR2 as FQNNGV. The CDR3 spells CASSLERLNNEQFF. In nucleotides, the CDR3 is TGTGCCAGCAGCTTAGAACGGTTAAACAATGAGCAGTTCTTC.

This clone was detected a few times. The chain uses TRBV2 and TRBJ1-6; D unresolved. The CDR3 runs 15 residues. V lost 4 bases and J lost 3, with 10 bases in between. Germline lookup yields CDR1 SNHLY and CDR2 FYNNEI. The CDR3 loop is CASSGPGDYNSPLHF. The CDR3 DNA follows: TGTGCCAGCAGTGGGCCCGGGGACTATAATTCACCCCTCCACTTT.

The rearrangement links TRBV7-2 to TRBJ1-1; 8 bases match TRBD1. The V gene's germline CDR1 is SGHTA and CDR2 FQGNSA. With 5 bases clipped from V and 1 base from J, the junction kept 9 bases outside the gene matches. There are 16 residues in the CDR3. The CDR3 coding sequence is TGTGCCAGCAGCCCAACGACAGGGGAGTGGAACACTGAAGCTTTCTTT. Translating gives CASSPTTGEWNTEAFF.

The J gene is TRBJ2-7, the V gene TRBV10-3; perhaps TRBD1 as D (6 bases). Trimming removed 0 bases at V and 1 base at J, with 10 bases between. Germline lookup yields CDR1 ENHRY and CDR2 SYGVKD. CDR3 length equals 15 residues. The CDR3 DNA reads TGTGCCATCAGTGAGTCCCAGGGGAGTTCCTACGAGCAGTACTTC. It yields the protein CAISESQGSSYEQYF.

The V gene is TRBV15, the J gene TRBJ2-7; 15 positions match TRBD2. The V and J ends lost 0 bases and 1 base, in that order; junction bases with no gene match: 10. CDR1 LNHNV and CDR2 YYDKDF come from the germline V gene (reference sequence). The CDR3 runs to 20 residues. For the CDR3, the DNA is TGTGCCACCAGCAGAGATGTCGGACTAGCGGGGGGGCATAGTTCCTACGAGCAGTACTTC. Its translation: CATSRDVGLAGGHSSYEQYF.

This chain links TRBV5-4 with TRBJ2-7; TRBD1 might be the D (6 bases). Trimming removed 1 base from V and 4 bases from J, with 12 bases in between. The germline gives CDR1 SGHNT, CDR2 YYREEE (reference sequence). The CDR3 contains 14 residues. The CDR3 region has the DNA TGTGCCAGCAGCTTGAACAGGGCACCTTACGAGCAGTACTTC. The encoded protein is CASSLNRAPYEQYF.

The table lists this clone with a few counts. This chain links TRBV4-1 with TRBJ2-1, with a weak D call TRBD1 (5 bases). V was clipped by 4 bases and J by 0 bases, with 10 bases between them. CDR1 is MGHRA and CDR2 is YSYEKL in the germline V gene. The CDR3 is 15 amino acids. CDR3 sequence (DNA): TGCGCCAGCAGCCCCTACAGGAGCTCCTACAATGAGCAGTTCTTC. Encoded protein: CASSPYRSSYNEQFF.

This clone was recorded only once. V and J are TRBV5-1 and TRBJ1-4, with D unresolved. CDR3 length: 11 amino acids. CDR1 and CDR2 (germline): SGHRS, YFSETQ. With 6 bases removed from V and 8 bases from J, the gap between germline ends came to 8 bases. The CDR3 region is CASKYGEKLFF. The DNA of the CDR3 is TGCGCCAGCAAGTATGGCGAAAAACTGTTTTTT.

The chain recombines TRBV28 with TRBJ2-7; 7 bases map to TRBD1. With 3 bases clipped from V and 1 base from J, the junction kept 3 bases outside the gene matches. CDR3 size: 14 residues. CDR1 is MDHEN and CDR2 is SYDVKM in the germline V gene. CDR3 sequence: CASSLGDSSYEQYF. The CDR3 DNA reads TGTGCCAGCAGTTTGGGGGACAGTTCCTACGAGCAGTACTTC.

This clone was found a few times. V is TRBV13 and J is TRBJ2-5, with 8 positions matching TRBD1. V gave up 4 bases and J gave up 7 bases; unmatched junction bases: 8. There are 14 residues in the CDR3. Germline V CDR1 and CDR2: PRHDT, FYEKMQ (reference sequence). The CDR3 bases are TGTGCCAGCAGCTCCAGGGGGCGAATTGGGACCCAGTACTTC. Its translation: CASSSRGRIGTQYF.

V usage is TRBV5-5 and J usage is TRBJ2-7, with D tentatively TRBD2 (5 bases). The CDR3 consists of 15 residues. In germline, CDR1 is SGHKS, CDR2 YYEKEE (reference sequence). Trimming took off 5 bases at V and 3 bases at J, with 18 bases between the two ends. The CDR3: CASSPSGIKGYEQYF. Here the CDR3 DNA reads TGTGCCAGCAGTCCTTCCGGGATAAAGGGCTACGAGCAGTACTTC.

V is TRBV18 and J is TRBJ2-5; no reliable D call. The CDR3 totals 13 residues. Germline loops: CDR1 KGHSH, CDR2 LQKENI. The V and J ends lost 3 bases and 5 bases respectively, with 10 bases between them. CDR3 sequence: CASSPGLLETQYF. DNA for the CDR3: TGTGCCAGCTCACCCGGTTTGTTGGAGACCCAGTACTTC.

This sequence joins TRBV7-9 and TRBJ2-1, with a possible D match to TRBD1 (5 bases). This CDR3 contains 13 residues. CDR1 is SEHNR and CDR2 is FQNEAQ in the germline V gene (reference sequence). V lost 5 bases and J lost 2, with 7 bases in between. CDR3 sequence: CASSGATYNEQFF. The CDR3 DNA sequence: TGTGCCAGCAGCGGGGCGACCTACAATGAGCAGTTCTTC.

As to this clone: The same CDR3 is also encoded by other DNA sequences in this sample. This chain joins TRBV5-1 and TRBJ1-1, with D possibly matching TRBD1 (6 bases). Germline-derived CDR1 and CDR2 are SGHRS and YFSETQ. Trimming took off 4 bases at V and 3 bases at J, with 13 bases between the two ends. This CDR3 has 14 residues. In DNA form, the CDR3 reads TGCGCCAGCAGCCTGGGGCAGGGGTACACTGAAGCTTTCTTT. The encoded protein is CASSLGQGYTEAFF.

This clone was counted a single time. The V and J genes are TRBV5-1 and TRBJ2-5; 7 nucleotides align to TRBD1. J was trimmed by 5 bases and V by 4 bases; bases with no gene match: 8. The CDR3 contains 14 residues. The germline gives CDR1 SGHRS, CDR2 YFSETQ. CDR3 nucleotides: TGCGCCAGCAGCCCCGATACAGGGGCGGAGACCCAGTACTTC. This translates into CASSPDTGAETQYF.

This clone was seen a single time. The chain has TRBV5-5 and TRBJ1-5; D is ambiguous. Deletions cut 4 bases from V and 4 bases from J, with 12 bases between. This CDR3 region has 14 residues. Germline CDR1 and CDR2: SGHKS and YYEKEE (reference sequence). DNA of the CDR3: TGTGCCAGCAGCCCCCGTCGAACAAATCAGCCCCAGCATTTT. Its translation is CASSPRRTNQPQHF.

This clone was seen only once. This sequence joins TRBV7-2 and TRBJ1-5; 9 bases align to TRBD1. Germline V gives CDR1 SGHTA, CDR2 FQGNSA. V shed 5 bases and J 5 bases; nucleotides not matched to a gene: 10. The CDR3 covers 16 residues. The CDR3 nucleotides are TGTGCCAGCAGCCCCTACTCCGGGACAGGGTATCAGCCCCAGCATTTT. It yields the protein CASSPYSGTGYQPQHF.

The J gene is TRBJ2-5, the V gene TRBV5-6, with 7 bases lining up with TRBD1. The V gene's germline CDR1 is SGHDT and CDR2 YYEEEE. This CDR3 contains 13 residues. J was trimmed by 5 bases and V by 0 bases; bases with no gene match: 1. The CDR3 reads CASSLGRGETQYF. CDR3 in DNA: TGTGCCAGCAGCTTGGGCAGGGGGGAGACCCAGTACTTC.

V gene TRBV27 combines with J gene TRBJ2-5, with no clear D. Germline V gene data show CDR1 as MNHEY and CDR2 as SMNVEV (reference sequence). The CDR3 runs to 14 residues. Trimming shortened V by 5 bases and J by 13 bases, and 23 bases separated the two germline ends. The DNA of the CDR3 is TGTGCCAGCAGTCTGTCCCACATATTTCCTCATCCGTACTTC. Its translation is CASSLSHIFPHPYF.

This chain joins TRBV5-1 and TRBJ1-5; 9 positions match TRBD1. CDR1 and CDR2 (germline): SGHRS, YFSETQ. V was pared by 0 bases and J by 4 bases, with 5 bases of the junction left unmatched. This CDR3 contains 16 residues. CDR3 region: CASSLVGQGRNQPQHF. The CDR3 DNA follows: TGCGCCAGCAGCTTGGTTGGACAGGGGAGGAATCAGCCCCAGCATTTT. The variable domain in full, with the rest retrieved from reference TRBV5-1 and TRBJ1-5, is KAGVTQTPRYLIKTRGQQVTLSCSPISGHRSVSWYQQTPGQGLQFLFEYFSETQRNKGNFPGRFSGRQFSNSRSEMNVSTLELGDSALYLCASSLVGQGRNQPQHFGDGTRLSIL.

The chain couples TRBV9 to TRBJ1-1; possibly TRBD1 for D (6 bases). Germline loops: CDR1 SGDLS, CDR2 YYNGEE. V dropped 5 bases and J dropped 8 bases, with 19 bases sitting between them. The CDR3 has 14 residues. The CDR3 region is CASRALHREGEAFF. The CDR3 nucleotides read TGTGCCAGCAGGGCCCTTCACAGGGAGGGAGAAGCTTTCTTT.